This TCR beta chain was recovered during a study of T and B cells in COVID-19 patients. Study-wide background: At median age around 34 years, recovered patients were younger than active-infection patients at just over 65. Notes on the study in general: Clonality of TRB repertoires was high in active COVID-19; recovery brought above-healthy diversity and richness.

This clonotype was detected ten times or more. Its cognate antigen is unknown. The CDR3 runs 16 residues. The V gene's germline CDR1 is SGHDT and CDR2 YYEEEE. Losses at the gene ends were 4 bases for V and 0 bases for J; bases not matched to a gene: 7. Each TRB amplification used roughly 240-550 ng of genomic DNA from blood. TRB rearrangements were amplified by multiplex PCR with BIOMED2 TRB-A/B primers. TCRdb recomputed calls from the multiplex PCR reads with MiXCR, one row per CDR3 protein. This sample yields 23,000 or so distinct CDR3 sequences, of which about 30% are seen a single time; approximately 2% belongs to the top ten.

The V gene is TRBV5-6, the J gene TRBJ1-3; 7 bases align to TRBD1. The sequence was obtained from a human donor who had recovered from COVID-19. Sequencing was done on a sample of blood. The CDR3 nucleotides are TGTGCCAGCAGCAAGGGACAGACCTCCTCTGGAAACACCATATATTTT. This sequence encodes CASSKGQTSSGNTIYF.